This TCR beta chain stems from a study of Graves' ophthalmopathy and Graves' hyperthyroidism. Study-wide findings and caveats: A 13-signature model separated ophthalmopathy from stable hyperthyroidism, just over 85% sensitivity, around 78% specificity. The model's prediction of ophthalmopathy progression had approximately 67% sensitivity and around 78% specificity.

Each hyperthyroidism patient was newly diagnosed, with under 2 months' duration, and aged 18 to 65. A diagnosis was made from clinical symptoms together with serum thyroxine, TRAb, thyroid ultrasound and orbital computed tomography. With respect to this clonotype: Its cognate antigen is unknown.

Germline-derived CDR1 and CDR2 are DFQATT and SNEGSKA (reference sequence). This CDR3 spans 17 amino acids. The J segment lost 3 bases and the V segment lost 4 bases, leaving 10 bases of the junction unmatched. RNA transcripts yielded amplified TCR beta CDR3 regions. The library came from an HTBI-primed first-round RT-PCR and a second-round multiplex PCR. TCRdb reprocessed the multiplex PCR reads via MiXCR and lists one record per CDR3 protein. This table has 450,000 to 600,000 distinct CDR3 sequences, less than 45% appearing once. The sequencing sample was made of peripheral blood or thyroid tissue (not recorded which). The chain has TRBV20-1 and TRBJ1-4, with TRBD1 identical over 11 bases. This TCR came from an adult man with Graves' hyperthyroidism. This CDR3 is CSAIGQGAMGSNEKLFF. In DNA, the CDR3 is TGCAGTGCTATAGGACAGGGGGCTATGGGGTCTAATGAAAAACTGTTTTTT.